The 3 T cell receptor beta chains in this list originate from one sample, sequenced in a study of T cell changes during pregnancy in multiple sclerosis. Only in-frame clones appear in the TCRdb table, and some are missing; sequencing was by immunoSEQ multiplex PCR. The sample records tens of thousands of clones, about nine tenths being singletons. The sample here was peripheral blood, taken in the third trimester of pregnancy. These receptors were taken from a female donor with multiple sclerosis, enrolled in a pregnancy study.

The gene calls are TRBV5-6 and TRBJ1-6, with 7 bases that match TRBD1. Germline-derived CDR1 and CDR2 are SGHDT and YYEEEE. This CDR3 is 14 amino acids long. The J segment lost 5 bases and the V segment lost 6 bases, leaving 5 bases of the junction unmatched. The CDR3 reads CASTTGANNSPLHF. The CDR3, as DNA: TGTGCCAGCACCACAGGGGCGAATAATTCACCCCTCCACTTT.

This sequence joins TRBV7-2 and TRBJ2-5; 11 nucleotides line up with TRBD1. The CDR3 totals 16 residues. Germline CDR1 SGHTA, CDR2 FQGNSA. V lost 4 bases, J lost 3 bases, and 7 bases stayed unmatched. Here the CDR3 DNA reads TGTGCCAGCAGCTCCCCCGAGGGACAGGGGGAAGAGACCCAGTACTTC. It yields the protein CASSSPEGQGEETQYF.

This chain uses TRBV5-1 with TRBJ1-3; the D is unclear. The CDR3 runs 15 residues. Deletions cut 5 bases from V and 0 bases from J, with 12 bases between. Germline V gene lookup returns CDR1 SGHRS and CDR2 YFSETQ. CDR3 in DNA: TGCGCCAGCAGGGTGAGCAGGTTCTCTGGAAACACCATATATTTT. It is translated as CASRVSRFSGNTIYF.